This TCR beta chain was sequenced in a study of cytomegalovirus exposure and HLA in healthy donors. V was clipped by 4 bases and J by 7 bases, with 8 bases between them. The CDR3 runs to 11 residues. Germline V CDR1 and CDR2: SGHTA, FQGNSA. With 60 Vbeta and 13 Jbeta primers, the PCR was carried out. Some clones are missing from TCRdb's copy, which holds only in-frame ones; the method was immunoSEQ multiplex PCR. The profile covers 150,000 to 200,000 clones, with more than 60% appearing a single time and roughly 2.5% taken by the ten largest. V gene TRBV7-2 combines with J gene TRBJ2-7; D is uncertain. What was sequenced was PBMCs. This clonotype was sampled from a human donor in good health. The CDR3: CASSSTGEQYF. CDR3 sequence (DNA): TGTGCCAGCAGCTCCACCGGGGAGCAGTACTTC.